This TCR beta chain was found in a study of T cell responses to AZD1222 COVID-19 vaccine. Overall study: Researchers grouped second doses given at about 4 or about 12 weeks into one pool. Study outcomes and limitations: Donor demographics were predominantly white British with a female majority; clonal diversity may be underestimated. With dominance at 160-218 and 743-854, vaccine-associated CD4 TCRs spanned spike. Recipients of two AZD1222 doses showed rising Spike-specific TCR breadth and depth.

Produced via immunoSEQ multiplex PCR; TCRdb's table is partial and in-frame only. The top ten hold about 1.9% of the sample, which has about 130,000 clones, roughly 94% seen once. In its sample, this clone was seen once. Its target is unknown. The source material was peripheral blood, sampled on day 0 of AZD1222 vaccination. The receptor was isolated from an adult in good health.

As DNA, the CDR3 is TGCAGCGGCGGTGGACAGTCCACTGAAGCTTTCTTT. The encoded protein is CSGGGQSTEAFF. This rearrangement joins TRBV29-1 to TRBJ1-1; D is possibly TRBD1 (6 bases). The CDR3 extends over 12 amino acids. The V end lost 7 bases, the J end lost 4 bases, and 13 bases lay between the germline ends. Germline CDR1 and CDR2: SQVTM and ANQGSEA.